This passage covers 29 T cell receptor beta chains from one sample sequenced in a study of regulatory T cells in long-lasting Graves disease. CDR3-region Arm-PCR and iRepertoire HTBI primers produced the TCR beta libraries. TCRdb reprocessed the multiplex PCR reads with MiXCR, giving one entry per CDR3 protein. The table shows approximately 290,000 distinct CDR3 sequences, with around 20% occurring only once. Time point here: persistent/refractory GD, antithyroid drugs over 5 years with positive TRAb. RNA from PBMCs was the source of the TCR library. Material: peripheral blood mononuclear cells (PBMCs), obtained when the disease was refractory, from a patient treated with antithyroid drugs. The receptors derive from a female donor with Graves disease.

This clonotype was observed a few times. The chain recombines TRBV10-2 with TRBJ2-7; TRBD2 is a possible D gene (6 bases). CDR3 size: 14 residues. Germline lookup yields CDR1 WSHSY and CDR2 SAAADI. The ends were cut back, 0 bases at V and 2 bases at J, with 8 bases in the middle. The CDR3 nucleotides are TGCGCCAGCAGTGAGTCGCGGGGAACCTACGAGCAGTACTTC. Protein product: CASSESRGTYEQYF.

The chain couples TRBV28 to TRBJ1-3, with D unclear. The ends were cut back, 7 bases at V and 0 bases at J, with 10 bases in the middle. The germline gives CDR1 MDHEN, CDR2 SYDVKM. The CDR3 has 14 amino acids. The CDR3, as DNA: TGTGCCAGCATTCCGGGAAGCTCTGGAAACACCATATATTTT. Protein: CASIPGSSGNTIYF.

The V gene is TRBV7-9, the J gene TRBJ2-7, with D possibly being TRBD1 or TRBD2 (5 bases each). V lost 5 bases and J 2 bases, leaving 16 bases between the germline ends. The CDR3 runs 15 residues. CDR1 is SEHNR, CDR2 FQNEAQ, per germline (reference sequence). This chain's CDR3 is CASSRAGTPAYEQYF. The CDR3 region has the DNA TGTGCCAGCAGCCGCGCCGGGACGCCTGCCTACGAGCAGTACTTC.

This clonotype appeared many times. This rearrangement joins TRBV5-6 to TRBJ1-4; D unresolved. V lost 0 bases and J 4 bases, leaving 7 bases between the germline ends. Per the germline V gene, CDR1 is SGHDT and CDR2 is YYEEEE. This CDR3 contains 14 residues. CDR3 residues: CASSLVVGNEKLFF. In DNA, the CDR3 is TGTGCCAGCAGCTTGGTGGTGGGTAATGAAAAACTGTTTTTT.

This clonotype was found many times. The genes are TRBV28 and TRBJ1-1, with a tentative D call TRBD1 (5 bases). Germline values: CDR1 MDHEN, CDR2 SYDVKM. The CDR3 length is 14 residues. V was clipped by 5 bases and J by 2 bases, with 12 bases between them. CDR3: CASSRRQSNTEAFF. The CDR3 nucleotides are TGTGCCAGCAGTCGCCGACAGTCAAACACTGAAGCTTTCTTT.

The chain uses TRBV4-2 and TRBJ1-2; 7 positions match TRBD1. This CDR3 has 16 residues. V lost 3 bases to trimming and J lost 2 bases; unmatched junction nucleotides: 9. CDR1 and CDR2 (germline): LGHNA, YNFKEQ. The CDR3 loop is CASSQAAGQRNYGYTF. As DNA, the CDR3 is TGTGCCAGCAGCCAGGCCGCGGGACAGAGGAACTATGGCTACACCTTC.

The table lists this clonotype with many counts. The V gene is TRBV15, the J gene TRBJ1-4; D unresolved. The germline V gene encodes CDR1 LNHNV and CDR2 YYDKDF (reference sequence). CDR3 length: 15 amino acids. Trimming cost V 0 bases and J 0 bases, with 5 bases left between them. The CDR3 reads CATSRDRSTNEKLFF. DNA for the CDR3: TGTGCCACCAGCAGAGATCGATCAACTAATGAAAAACTGTTTTTT.

The chain carries TRBV3-1 and TRBJ2-7; D uncertain. CDR1 is LGHDT and CDR2 is YNNKEL in the germline V gene (reference sequence). Deletions cut 0 bases from V and 1 base from J, with 10 bases between. The CDR3 is made up of 15 amino acids. In DNA form, the CDR3 reads TGTGCCAGCAGCCAAGAGAGTTACGTTTCCTACGAGCAGTACTTC. Translation: CASSQESYVSYEQYF.

The table lists this clonotype with a few counts. The chain recombines TRBV19 with TRBJ1-1; the match to TRBD1 covers 7 bases. Germline V CDR1 and CDR2: LNHDA, SQIVND (reference sequence). J was trimmed by 5 bases and V by 4 bases; bases with no gene match: 7. This CDR3 region has 14 residues. CDR3 loop: CASSTRTGLTEAFF. In nucleotides, the CDR3 is TGTGCCAGTAGTACTAGGACAGGTTTGACTGAAGCTTTCTTT.

The chain combines TRBV5-5 with TRBJ2-2; D tentatively fits TRBD1 or TRBD2 (5 bases each). Trimming pared 1 base from V and 5 bases from J, leaving 12 bases between. CDR1 and CDR2 (germline): SGHKS, YYEKEE (reference sequence). The CDR3 length is 15 residues. Written as DNA, the CDR3 is TGTGCCAGCAGCTTGATCAGCGGACAAACCGGGGAGCTGTTTTTT. Its translation is CASSLISGQTGELFF. The full variable domain, rest sourced from reference TRBV5-5 and TRBJ2-2, is DAGVTQSPTHLIKTRGQQVTLRCSPISGHKSVSWYQQVLGQGPQFIFQYYEKEERGRGNFPDRFSARQFPNYSSELNVNALLLGDSALYLCASSLISGQTGELFFGEGSRLTVL.

This clonotype was counted only a few times. This rearrangement joins TRBV28 to TRBJ1-6; D gene uncertain. The CDR3 has 12 residues. Germline CDR1 is MDHEN and CDR2 is SYDVKM. V lost 6 bases, J lost 9 bases, and 9 bases lay in between. This chain's CDR3 is CASRWLGSPLHF. In DNA form, the CDR3 reads TGTGCCAGCAGGTGGTTGGGTTCACCCCTCCACTTT.

This clonotype turned up a few times. The chain employs TRBV7-2 and TRBJ2-7; no firm D call. The CDR3 runs to 15 residues. The germline V gene has CDR1 SGHTA and CDR2 FQGNSA. V was pared by 2 bases and J by 3 bases, with 14 bases between. The CDR3 reads CASSLWTSEYYEQYF. CDR3 DNA sequence: TGTGCCAGCAGCTTATGGACGTCGGAGTACTACGAGCAGTACTTC. Combining the CDR3 with reference TRBV7-2 and TRBJ2-7 gives the whole variable domain GAGVSQSPSNKVTEKGKDVELRCDPISGHTALYWYRQSLGQGLEFLIYFQGNSAPDKSGLPSDRFSAERTGGSVSTLTIQRTQQEDSAVYLCASSLWTSEYYEQYFGPGTRLTVT.

J is TRBJ2-6 and V is TRBV7-6; D is ambiguous. Germline CDR1 SGHVS, CDR2 FNYEAQ. V was pared by 1 base and J by 0 bases, with 7 bases between. CDR3 length: 16 residues. CDR3 DNA: TGTGCCAGCAGCTTAGTGGCAGGCTCTGGGGCCAACGTCCTGACTTTC. It codes for CASSLVAGSGANVLTF.

The chain recombines TRBV7-2 with TRBJ2-7; D possibly corresponds to TRBD2 (6 bases). Looked up from germline, CDR1 is SGHTA and CDR2 is FQGNSA. CDR3 length: 11 residues. V lost 8 bases to trimming and J lost 6 bases, with 11 bases between them. As DNA, the CDR3 is TGTGCCAGCGGGGGGAACTGCGAGCAGTACTTC. It is translated as CASGGNCEQYF.

This clonotype showed up many times. The rearrangement links TRBV12-3 or TRBV12-4 to TRBJ2-4, with D uncertain. V shed 4 bases and J shed 10 bases, with 14 bases lying between them. The CDR3 loop spans 13 amino acids. CDR3 coding DNA: TGTGCCAGCAGTTACAGCAATCCAAAGATTCAGTACTTC. This gives the protein CASSYSNPKIQYF.

This clonotype was observed at least ten times. The J gene is TRBJ2-5, the V gene TRBV2, with 7 bases fitting TRBD1. Germline lookup yields CDR1 SNHLY and CDR2 FYNNEI. The junction had 15 bases not matched to a gene; V was cut back by 6 bases and J by 5 bases. The CDR3 runs to 16 residues. CDR3 sequence: CASSARGPVSGETQYF. CDR3 sequence (DNA): TGTGCCAGCAGCGCTAGGGGGCCTGTTTCGGGGGAGACCCAGTACTTC.

The rearrangement joins TRBV5-1 to TRBJ2-5; maybe TRBD1 (5 bases). The CDR3 sequence is 15 residues long. The V and J ends lost 7 bases and 2 bases respectively, with 18 bases between them. The germline V gene has CDR1 SGHRS and CDR2 YFSETQ. CDR3: CASAYLSGSQETQYF. CDR3 coding DNA: TGCGCCAGCGCCTACCTTTCAGGGTCTCAAGAGACCCAGTACTTC.

Ten or more counts support this clonotype. The junction does not match germline at one end; this may be a read error. This chain joins TRBV12-3 or TRBV12-4 and TRBJ1-4, with TRBD1 identical over 8 bases. The CDR3 is made up of 11 amino acids. CDR3: CASSRGQVGSF. The CDR3 DNA is TGTGCCAGCAGTAGGGGACAGGTTGGGAGTTTT.

V usage is TRBV19 and J usage is TRBJ2-2; 10 positions match TRBD2. The CDR3 is 16 amino acids. Germline loops: CDR1 LNHDA, CDR2 SQIVND (reference sequence). With 7 bases clipped from V and 3 bases from J, the junction kept 8 bases outside the gene matches. The CDR3 is CASTPSGSWDTGELFF. The CDR3 DNA sequence: TGTGCCAGTACCCCTAGCGGGAGCTGGGACACCGGGGAGCTGTTTTTT.

V and J are TRBV6-9 and TRBJ1-2, with 8 bases lining up with TRBD1. V lost 3 bases to trimming and J lost 8 bases; unmatched junction nucleotides: 5. Germline CDR1 and CDR2: MNHGY and SVAAGI. CDR3 size: 13 residues. The CDR3 protein is CASSYFRTGGYTF. The CDR3, as DNA: TGTGCCAGCAGTTACTTCCGGACAGGGGGCTACACCTTC.

At least ten counts were recorded for this clonotype. This chain joins TRBV12-3 or TRBV12-4 and TRBJ1-2, with D tentatively TRBD1 (6 bases). V gave up 6 bases and J gave up 8 bases, with 25 bases separating them. This CDR3 has 16 residues. The CDR3 DNA reads as TGTGCCAGCAGCCCAGCGCAGGGGAGGGCCGCTAAAGGCTACACCTTC. Protein product: CASSPAQGRAAKGYTF.

The chain is built from TRBV27 and TRBJ1-2; a possible D gene is TRBD1 (6 bases). The germline V and J ends were trimmed by 2 bases and 4 bases, with 17 bases remaining between them. Germline V gene lookup returns CDR1 MNHEY and CDR2 SMNVEV (reference sequence). This CDR3 has 16 amino acids. The DNA for the CDR3 is TGTGCCAGCAGTTTAGGACAGTTCATAAGGGCCTATGGCTACACCTTC. It specifies CASSLGQFIRAYGYTF.

The gene calls are TRBV6-5 and TRBJ2-5; 9 nucleotides agree with TRBD2. Trimming took 0 bases from V and 0 from J; bases not matched to a gene: 2. Germline-derived CDR1 and CDR2 are MNHEY and SVGAGI. The CDR3 loop spans 16 amino acids. CDR3 in amino acids: CASSYSPSGNQETQYF. CDR3 sequence (DNA): TGTGCCAGCAGTTACTCGCCTAGCGGGAACCAAGAGACCCAGTACTTC.

The chain combines TRBV5-5 with TRBJ2-5, with D unresolved. The germline V gene has CDR1 SGHKS and CDR2 YYEKEE (reference sequence). Deletions cut 4 bases from V and 1 base from J, with 11 bases between. The CDR3 consists of 14 residues. CDR3 coding DNA: TGTGCCAGCAGCAGCCGTTTGGCCCAAGAGACCCAGTACTTC. Amino acids: CASSSRLAQETQYF. Full variable domain (remainder filled in from reference TRBV5-5 and TRBJ2-5): DAGVTQSPTHLIKTRGQQVTLRCSPISGHKSVSWYQQVLGQGPQFIFQYYEKEERGRGNFPDRFSARQFPNYSSELNVNALLLGDSALYLCASSSRLAQETQYFGPGTRLLVL.

There are a few counts of this clonotype. This chain uses TRBV5-1 with TRBJ2-2; D call uncertain. Trimming took off 0 bases at V and 5 bases at J, with 11 bases between the two ends. Germline-derived CDR1 and CDR2 are SGHRS and YFSETQ. This CDR3 spans 15 amino acids. The CDR3 here is CASSLEGSSTGELFF. CDR3 DNA: TGCGCCAGCAGCTTGGAAGGTAGCTCTACCGGGGAGCTGTTTTTT.

This clonotype was seen a handful of times. This chain links TRBV9 with TRBJ1-1, with 10 positions matching TRBD1. J lost 8 bases, V lost 4 bases, and 20 bases had no gene match. Germline V gene data show CDR1 as SGDLS and CDR2 as YYNGEE. The CDR3 is 18 amino acids. As DNA, the CDR3 is TGTGCCAGCAGCCTAGTCGAGGGGACAGGGGCCACCACCGCCGAAGCTTTCTTT. It translates to CASSLVEGTGATTAEAFF. Drawing the rest from reference TRBV9 and TRBJ1-1, the complete variable domain is DSGVTQTPKHLITATGQRVTLRCSPRSGDLSVYWYQQSLDQGLQFLIQYYNGEERAKGNILERFSAQQFPDLHSELNLSSLELGDSALYFCASSLVEGTGATTAEAFFGQGTRLTVV.

About this clonotype: Given a much more abundant clone one base away, this may be a read error. The chain combines TRBV27 with TRBJ2-5; TRBD2 might be the D (6 bases). CDR1 and CDR2 from the germline V gene are MNHEY and SMNVEV (reference sequence). Trimming took off 2 bases at V and 9 bases at J, with 16 bases between the two ends. The CDR3 is 14 residues long. The CDR3 nucleotides read TGTGCCAGCAGTTTAGGAGGGCCGAGGGAGGCCCAGTACTTC. Its protein is CASSLGGPREAQYF.

The chain carries TRBV5-5 and TRBJ1-1; D might be TRBD1 (5 bases). Germline CDR1 reads SGHKS; CDR2 reads YYEKEE (reference sequence). The CDR3 spans 14 residues. Trimming stripped 4 bases from V and 1 base from J, with 11 bases between. The CDR3 DNA reads TGTGCCAGCAGCGAAGACAGCGGGAACACTGAAGCTTTCTTT. Residues: CASSEDSGNTEAFF. Full variable domain (rest looked up from reference TRBV5-5 and TRBJ1-1): DAGVTQSPTHLIKTRGQQVTLRCSPISGHKSVSWYQQVLGQGPQFIFQYYEKEERGRGNFPDRFSARQFPNYSSELNVNALLLGDSALYLCASSEDSGNTEAFFGQGTRLTVV.

The rearrangement uses TRBV7-6 and TRBJ2-5, with TRBD2 as a possible D gene (6 bases). The germline V gene encodes CDR1 SGHVS and CDR2 FNYEAQ. The CDR3 is made up of 15 amino acids. V was pared by 8 bases and J by 5 bases, with 21 bases between. The CDR3 spells CASGNSAGPSETQYF. Here the CDR3 DNA reads TGTGCCAGCGGAAATTCGGCGGGACCAAGTGAGACCCAGTACTTC.